This T cell receptor beta chain was captured by sequencing in a study of T cells after posttransplantation cyclophosphamide. The table lists this clone with many counts. Some clones are missing from TCRdb's copy, which holds only in-frame ones; the method was immunoSEQ multiplex PCR. Recorded here are tens of thousands of clones, with no singletons, and the ten leading clones hold approximately 1.5%. V shed 4 bases, J shed 6 bases, and the junction held 5 bases outside the gene matches. The V gene's germline CDR1 is SGHAT and CDR2 FQNNGV. The CDR3 is 13 residues long. The origin of this receptor is a man aged 45-65 years in good health, CMV-negative, and a related stem cell transplant donor. This chain connects TRBV11-2 to TRBJ1-2; 7 bases fit TRBD1. Sequencing input: PBMCs. CDR3 DNA: TGTGCCAGCAGCTCCGGGACAGCGCATGGCTACACCTTC. Amino acid sequence: CASSSGTAHGYTF.